These T cell receptor beta chains were read from a single sample in a study of OX40 agonist ivuxolimab in advanced cancers. Clones were sequenced by immunoSEQ multiplex PCR, and TCRdb holds only the in-frame ones, with some missing. The repertoire has about 33,000 clones, about 88% of them found once; the top ten carry about 22%. This specimen consisted of CD4+ or CD8+ T cells sorted from blood, obtained in a trial of the OX40 agonist ivuxolimab. All receptors come from an adult with an advanced solid tumor such as melanoma, head and neck, liver or kidney cancer. CDR3s leave out the opening cysteine and the closing phenylalanine or tryptophan. The size field is filled for only some rows; it gives once, few, many or a size class.

CDR3: ASSSGSAPETQY
V: TRBV7-3
size: NA

CDR3: SAGTRSTDTQY
V: TRBV29-1
size: NA

CDR3: ASILNTGELF
V: TRBV2
size: NA

CDR3: ASSLAGLEYEQY
V: TRBV5-4
size: NA

CDR3: ASSARTVYGYT
V: TRBV2
size: NA

CDR3: ASNTLRNTEAF
V: TRBV19
size: NA

CDR3: ASRPGLTYEQY
V: TRBV6-6
size: NA

CDR3: ASSNSTGKGFYEQY
V: TRBV13
size: NA

CDR3: ASSLVWGDSYNEQF
V: TRBV5-6
size: NA

CDR3: ASSLAENTGELF
V: TRBV5-5
size: NA

CDR3: ASSEADRGRGYEQY
V: TRBV2
size: NA

CDR3: ASSVGEGSDTQY
V: TRBV9
size: NA

CDR3: ASSGLAGWGQETQY
V: TRBV4-2
size: NA

CDR3: ASSLEGWSTDTQY
V: TRBV11-2
size: NA

CDR3: ASSQGQGGNTEAF
V: TRBV27
size: once

CDR3: ASSLRTSDYNEQF
V: TRBV7-3
size: NA

CDR3: ASSPGLAWETQY
V: TRBV5-6
size: NA

CDR3: ASSPLTGREQY
V: TRBV18
size: NA

CDR3: ASSLSPGVGSYGYT
V: TRBV27
size: NA

CDR3: ASSVGGGDEKLF
V: TRBV9
size: NA

CDR3: ASSPTGGLSYEQY
V: TRBV27
size: NA

CDR3: ASSFPANEQF
V: TRBV7-9
size: NA

CDR3: ASSLALAGGQETQY
V: TRBV7-8
size: NA

CDR3: ASSPIGRWDSPLH
V: TRBV25-1
size: NA

CDR3: AWDPTGFDHNEQF
V: TRBV30
size: NA

CDR3: ASKDRGPYEQY
V: TRBV7-7
size: NA

CDR3: ASSPDRVTEAF
V: TRBV7-9
size: once

CDR3: ASSLALTGPQETQY
V: TRBV7-9
size: NA

CDR3: ASGLGGENTEAF
V: TRBV12-5
size: many

CDR3: ASSLGWVYEQY
V: TRBV5-1
size: NA

CDR3: AWSLGRKVAF
V: TRBV30
size: NA

CDR3: ASSAWDAPSPLH
V: TRBV9
size: NA

CDR3: ASSPGTSGRNEQF
V: TRBV11-3
size: NA

CDR3: ASSQLVSGEGNTIY
V: TRBV4-3
size: NA

CDR3: ASRPTSVETQY
V: TRBV4-1
size: NA

CDR3: ASSPGQGWNEQF
V: TRBV7-9
size: NA

CDR3: ASGLGRADTQY
V: TRBV28
size: NA

CDR3: ASRALPGQGDGYT
V: TRBV9
size: NA

CDR3: ASSAGQGTGELF
V: TRBV19
size: NA

CDR3: ASSPTGAPIQPQH
V: TRBV19
size: NA

CDR3: AVEWAHEQF
V: TRBV10-2
size: NA

CDR3: ASSLASGGARNEQY
V: TRBV7-9
size: NA

CDR3: ASSWDRSSYEQY
V: TRBV5-1
size: NA

CDR3: ASGSPDGGTDTQY
V: TRBV12-5
size: NA

CDR3: ASSSAQPYEQY
V: TRBV7-9
size: NA

CDR3: ASSYSSSGAEAF
V: TRBV6-6
size: NA

CDR3: ASSRTVPSSYEQY
V: TRBV11-2
size: NA

CDR3: ASSYGLNEKLF
V: TRBV7-8
size: NA

CDR3: ASSLNLPTGRTGELF
V: TRBV7-3
size: NA

CDR3: SVLLLYEQY
V: TRBV29-1
size: NA

CDR3: ASSEEDTGGAYEQY
V: TRBV2
size: NA

CDR3: ASSPGTSGSSYEQY
V: TRBV27
size: once

CDR3: ASSSSGATDTQY
V: TRBV6-5
size: NA

CDR3: ASSFYKGTYNEQF
V: TRBV28
size: NA

CDR3: ASSLDAGLGHTQY
V: TRBV11-2
size: few

CDR3: ASSTGTANTEAF
V: TRBV6-1
size: many

CDR3: ASSSGTGVY
V: TRBV6-1
size: NA